This T cell receptor beta chain was recorded in a study of CD8+CD57+ T cells in acquired aplastic anemia. Researchers used genomic DNA as the template to profile TCR beta VDJ and CDR3. Each CDR3 protein is one row after TCRdb ran MiXCR on the reads. The sample has 150,000 to 200,000 distinct CDR3 sequences; roughly 64% are singletons. In this sample, this clonotype turned up once. Germline V gene sequence: CDR1 SNHLY, CDR2 FYNNEI. V was shortened by 10 bases and J by 2 bases, with 16 bases between the two germline ends. This CDR3 is built from 14 residues. This TCR came from a human donor with severe aplastic anemia or a healthy control (not recorded which). Material for sequencing was sorted CD4+, CD8+, or CD8+CD57+ T cells (not recorded which) from PBMCs. The J gene is TRBJ2-3, the V gene TRBV2, with D perhaps TRBD2 (7 bases). CDR3 region: CANIGGGNTDTQYF. CDR3 DNA: TGTGCCAACATAGGGGGGGGGAACACAGATACGCAGTATTTT. Full variable domain (remainder filled in from reference TRBV2 and TRBJ2-3): EPEVTQTPSHQVTQMGQEVILRCVPISNHLYFYWYRQILGQKVEFLVSFYNNEISEKSEIFDDQFSVERPDGSNFTLKIRSTKLEDSAMYFCANIGGGNTDTQYFGPGTRLTVL.